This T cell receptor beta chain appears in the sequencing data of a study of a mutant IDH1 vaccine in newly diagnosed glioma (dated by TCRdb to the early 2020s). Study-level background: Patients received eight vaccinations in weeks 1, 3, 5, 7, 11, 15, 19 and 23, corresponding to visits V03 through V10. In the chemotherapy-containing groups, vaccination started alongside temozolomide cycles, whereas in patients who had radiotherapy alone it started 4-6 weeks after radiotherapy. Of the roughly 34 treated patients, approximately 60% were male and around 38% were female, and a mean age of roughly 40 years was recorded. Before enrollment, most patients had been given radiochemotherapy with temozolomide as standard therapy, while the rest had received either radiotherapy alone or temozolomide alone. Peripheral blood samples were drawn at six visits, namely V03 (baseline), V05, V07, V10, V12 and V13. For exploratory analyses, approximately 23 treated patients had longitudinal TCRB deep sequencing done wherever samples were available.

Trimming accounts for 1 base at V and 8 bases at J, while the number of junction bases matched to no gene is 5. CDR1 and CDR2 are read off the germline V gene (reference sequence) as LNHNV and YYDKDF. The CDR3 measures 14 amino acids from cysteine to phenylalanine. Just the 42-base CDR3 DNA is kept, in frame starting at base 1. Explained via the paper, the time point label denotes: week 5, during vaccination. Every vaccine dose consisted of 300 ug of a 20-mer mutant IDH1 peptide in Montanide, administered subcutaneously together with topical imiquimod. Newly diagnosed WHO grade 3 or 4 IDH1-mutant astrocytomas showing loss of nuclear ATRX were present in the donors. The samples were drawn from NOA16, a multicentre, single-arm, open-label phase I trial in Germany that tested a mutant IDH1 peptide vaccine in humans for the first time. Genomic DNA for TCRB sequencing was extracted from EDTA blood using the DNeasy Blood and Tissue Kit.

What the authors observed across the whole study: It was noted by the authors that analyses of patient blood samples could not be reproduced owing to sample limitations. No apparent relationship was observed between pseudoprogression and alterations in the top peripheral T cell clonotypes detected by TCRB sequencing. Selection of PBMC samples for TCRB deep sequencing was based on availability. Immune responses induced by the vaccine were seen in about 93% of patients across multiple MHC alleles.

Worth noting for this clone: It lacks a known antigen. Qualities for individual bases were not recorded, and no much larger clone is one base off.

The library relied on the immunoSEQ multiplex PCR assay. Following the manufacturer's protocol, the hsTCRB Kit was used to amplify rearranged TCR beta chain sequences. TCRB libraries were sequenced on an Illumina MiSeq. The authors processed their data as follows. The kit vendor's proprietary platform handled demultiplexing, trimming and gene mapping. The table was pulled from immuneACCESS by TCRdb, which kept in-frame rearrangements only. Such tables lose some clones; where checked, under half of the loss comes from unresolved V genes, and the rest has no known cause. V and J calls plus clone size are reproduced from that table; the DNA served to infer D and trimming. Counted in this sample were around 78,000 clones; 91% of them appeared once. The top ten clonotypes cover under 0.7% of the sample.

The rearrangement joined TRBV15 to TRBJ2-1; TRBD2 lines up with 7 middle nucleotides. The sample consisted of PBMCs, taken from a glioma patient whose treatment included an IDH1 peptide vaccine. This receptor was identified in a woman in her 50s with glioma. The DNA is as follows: TGTGCCACCAGCAGAGGACTAGCTTTGGATGAGCAGTTCTTC. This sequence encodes CATSRGLALDEQFF.